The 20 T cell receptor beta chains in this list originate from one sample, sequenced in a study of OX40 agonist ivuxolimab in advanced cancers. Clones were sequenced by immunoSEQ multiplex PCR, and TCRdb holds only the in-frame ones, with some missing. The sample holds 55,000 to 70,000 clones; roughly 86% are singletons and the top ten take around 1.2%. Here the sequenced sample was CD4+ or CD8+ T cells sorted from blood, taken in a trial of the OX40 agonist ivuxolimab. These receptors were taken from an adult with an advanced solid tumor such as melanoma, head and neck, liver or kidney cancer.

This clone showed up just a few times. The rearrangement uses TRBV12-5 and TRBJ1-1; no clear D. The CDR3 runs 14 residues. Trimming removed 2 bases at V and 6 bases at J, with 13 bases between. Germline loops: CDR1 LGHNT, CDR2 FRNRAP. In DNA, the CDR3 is TGTGCTAGTGGTTTGCCCCCGCTGGGTTCTGAAGCTTTCTTT. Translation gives CASGLPPLGSEAFF.

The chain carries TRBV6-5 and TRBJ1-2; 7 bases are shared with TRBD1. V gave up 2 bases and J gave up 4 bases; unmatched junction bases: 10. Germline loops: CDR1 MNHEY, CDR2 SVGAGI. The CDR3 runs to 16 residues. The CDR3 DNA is TGTGCCAGCAGTTACGGAGGGGGCACTATTAGCTATGGCTACACCTTC. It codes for CASSYGGGTISYGYTF.

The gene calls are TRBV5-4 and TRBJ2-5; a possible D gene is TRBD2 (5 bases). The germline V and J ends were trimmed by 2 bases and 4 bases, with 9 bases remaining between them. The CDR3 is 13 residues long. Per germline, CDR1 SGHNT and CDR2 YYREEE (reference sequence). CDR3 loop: CASSFSSGETQYF. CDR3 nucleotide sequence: TGTGCCAGCAGCTTTTCCAGCGGAGAGACCCAGTACTTC. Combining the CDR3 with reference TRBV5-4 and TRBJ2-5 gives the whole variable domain ETGVTQSPTHLIKTRGQQVTLRCSSQSGHNTVSWYQQALGQGPQFIFQYYREEENGRGNFPPRFSGLQFPNYSSELNVNALELDDSALYLCASSFSSGETQYFGPGTRLLVL.

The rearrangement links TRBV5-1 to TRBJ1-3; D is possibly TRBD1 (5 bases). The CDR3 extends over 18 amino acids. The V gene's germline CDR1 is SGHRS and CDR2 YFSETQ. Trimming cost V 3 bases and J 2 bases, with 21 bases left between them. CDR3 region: CASSYSGRTPQTGNTIYF. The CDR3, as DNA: TGCGCCAGCAGCTACTCGGGACGAACTCCCCAAACTGGAAACACCATATATTTT.

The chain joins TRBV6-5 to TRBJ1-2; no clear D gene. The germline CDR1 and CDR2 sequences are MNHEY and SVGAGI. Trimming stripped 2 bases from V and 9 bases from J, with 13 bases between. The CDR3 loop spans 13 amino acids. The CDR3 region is CASSYRGHESYTF. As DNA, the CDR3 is TGTGCCAGCAGTTACCGCGGCCATGAGAGCTACACCTTC.

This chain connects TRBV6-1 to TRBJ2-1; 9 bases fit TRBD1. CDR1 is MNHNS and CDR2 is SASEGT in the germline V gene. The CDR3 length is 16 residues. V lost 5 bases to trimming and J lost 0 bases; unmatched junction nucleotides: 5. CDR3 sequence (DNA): TGTGCCAGCAGTAAAGGGACAGGGAACTCCTACAATGAGCAGTTCTTC. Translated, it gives CASSKGTGNSYNEQFF.

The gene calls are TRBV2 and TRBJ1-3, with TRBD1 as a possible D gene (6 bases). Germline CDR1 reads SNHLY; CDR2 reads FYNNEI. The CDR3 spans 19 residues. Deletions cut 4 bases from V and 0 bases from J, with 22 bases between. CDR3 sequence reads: CASSGDRLPYSSSGNTIYF. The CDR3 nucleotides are TGTGCCAGCAGTGGCGACAGGCTACCGTATTCCAGCTCTGGAAACACCATATATTTT.

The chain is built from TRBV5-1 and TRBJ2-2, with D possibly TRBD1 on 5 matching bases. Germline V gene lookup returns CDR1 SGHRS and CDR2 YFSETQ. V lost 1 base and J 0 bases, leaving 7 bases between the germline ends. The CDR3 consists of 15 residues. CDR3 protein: CASSLWTSNTGELFF. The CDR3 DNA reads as TGCGCCAGCAGCTTGTGGACATCGAACACCGGGGAGCTGTTTTTT. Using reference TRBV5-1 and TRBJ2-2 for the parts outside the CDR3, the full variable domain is KAGVTQTPRYLIKTRGQQVTLSCSPISGHRSVSWYQQTPGQGLQFLFEYFSETQRNKGNFPGRFSGRQFSNSRSEMNVSTLELGDSALYLCASSLWTSNTGELFFGEGSRLTVL.

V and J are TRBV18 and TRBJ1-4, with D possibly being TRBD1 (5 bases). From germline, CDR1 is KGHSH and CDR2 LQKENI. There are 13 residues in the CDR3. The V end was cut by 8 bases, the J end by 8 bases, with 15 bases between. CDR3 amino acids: CASAAGGREKLFF. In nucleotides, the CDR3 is TGTGCCAGCGCCGCCGGGGGAAGGGAAAAACTGTTTTTT.

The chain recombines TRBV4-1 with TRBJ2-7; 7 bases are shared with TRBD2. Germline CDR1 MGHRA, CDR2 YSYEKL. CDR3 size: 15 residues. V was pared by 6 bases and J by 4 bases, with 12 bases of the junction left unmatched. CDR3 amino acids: CASSGGRDPLYEQYF. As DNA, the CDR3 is TGCGCCAGCAGTGGGGGGAGGGACCCTCTTTACGAGCAGTACTTC.

The chain's CDR3 is CASSLLGTNQPQHF. Here the CDR3 DNA reads TGTGCCAGCAGCTTACTTGGAACTAATCAGCCCCAGCATTTT. The chain has TRBV7-9 and TRBJ1-5, with no clear D. Trimming pared 2 bases from V and 4 bases from J, leaving 9 bases between. Germline V gene lookup returns CDR1 SEHNR and CDR2 FQNEAQ (reference sequence). This CDR3 has 14 residues.

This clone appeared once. The DNA for the CDR3 is TGTGCCAGCCGGAGGAGGGGTATAGAGAACACTGAAGCTTTCTTT. It yields the protein CASRRRGIENTEAFF. The gene calls are TRBV2 and TRBJ1-1; tentatively, D is TRBD1 (5 bases). V lost 8 bases, J lost 1 base, and 17 bases lay in between. CDR3 size: 15 residues. From germline, CDR1 is SNHLY and CDR2 FYNNEI.

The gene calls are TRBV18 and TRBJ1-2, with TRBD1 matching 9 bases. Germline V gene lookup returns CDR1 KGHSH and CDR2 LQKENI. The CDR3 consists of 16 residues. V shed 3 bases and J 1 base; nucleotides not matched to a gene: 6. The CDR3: CASSPAGTGLNYGYTF. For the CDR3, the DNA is TGTGCCAGCTCACCTGCCGGGACAGGGCTTAACTATGGCTACACCTTC.

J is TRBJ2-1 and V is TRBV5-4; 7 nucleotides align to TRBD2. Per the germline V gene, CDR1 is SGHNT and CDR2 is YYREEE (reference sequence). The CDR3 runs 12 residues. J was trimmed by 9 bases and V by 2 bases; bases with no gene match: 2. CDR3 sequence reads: CASSLTSAEQFF. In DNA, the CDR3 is TGTGCCAGCAGCTTAACTAGCGCTGAGCAGTTCTTC.

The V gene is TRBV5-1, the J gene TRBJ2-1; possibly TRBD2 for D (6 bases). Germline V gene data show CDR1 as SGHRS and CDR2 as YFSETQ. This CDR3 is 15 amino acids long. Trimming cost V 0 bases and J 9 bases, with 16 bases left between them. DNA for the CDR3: TGCGCCAGCAGCTTGGAGGCGGGACTCTCGCCTGAGCAGTTCTTC. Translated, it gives CASSLEAGLSPEQFF.

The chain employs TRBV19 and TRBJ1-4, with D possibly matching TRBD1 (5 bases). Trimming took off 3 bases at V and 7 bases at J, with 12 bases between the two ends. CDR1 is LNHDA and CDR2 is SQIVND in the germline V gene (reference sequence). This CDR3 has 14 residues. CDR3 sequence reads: CASSMTAMGEKLFF. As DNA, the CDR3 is TGTGCCAGTAGTATGACAGCTATGGGTGAAAAACTGTTTTTT.

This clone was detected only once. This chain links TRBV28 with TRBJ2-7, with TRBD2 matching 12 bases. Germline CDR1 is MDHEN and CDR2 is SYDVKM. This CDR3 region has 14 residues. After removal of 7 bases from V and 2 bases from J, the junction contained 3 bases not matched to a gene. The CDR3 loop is CASKTSGGTYEQYF. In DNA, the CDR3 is TGTGCCAGCAAGACTAGCGGGGGCACCTACGAGCAGTACTTC.

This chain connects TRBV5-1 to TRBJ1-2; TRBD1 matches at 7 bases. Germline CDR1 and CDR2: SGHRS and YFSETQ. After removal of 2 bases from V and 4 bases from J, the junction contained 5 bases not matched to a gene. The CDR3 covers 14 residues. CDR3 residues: CASSLQGQRYGYTF. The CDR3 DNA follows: TGCGCCAGCAGCTTACAGGGGCAACGCTATGGCTACACCTTC.

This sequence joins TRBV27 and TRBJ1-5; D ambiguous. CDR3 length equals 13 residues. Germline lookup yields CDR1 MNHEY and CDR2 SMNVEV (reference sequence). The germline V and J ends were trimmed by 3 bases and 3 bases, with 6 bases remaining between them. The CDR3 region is CASSFQSNQPQHF. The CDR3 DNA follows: TGTGCCAGCAGTTTCCAGTCCAATCAGCCCCAGCATTTT.

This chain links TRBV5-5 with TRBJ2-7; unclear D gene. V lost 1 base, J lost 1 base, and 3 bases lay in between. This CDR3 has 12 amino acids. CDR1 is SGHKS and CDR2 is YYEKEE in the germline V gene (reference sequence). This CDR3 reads CASSLMSYEQYF. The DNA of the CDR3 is TGTGCCAGCAGCTTGATGTCCTACGAGCAGTACTTC.